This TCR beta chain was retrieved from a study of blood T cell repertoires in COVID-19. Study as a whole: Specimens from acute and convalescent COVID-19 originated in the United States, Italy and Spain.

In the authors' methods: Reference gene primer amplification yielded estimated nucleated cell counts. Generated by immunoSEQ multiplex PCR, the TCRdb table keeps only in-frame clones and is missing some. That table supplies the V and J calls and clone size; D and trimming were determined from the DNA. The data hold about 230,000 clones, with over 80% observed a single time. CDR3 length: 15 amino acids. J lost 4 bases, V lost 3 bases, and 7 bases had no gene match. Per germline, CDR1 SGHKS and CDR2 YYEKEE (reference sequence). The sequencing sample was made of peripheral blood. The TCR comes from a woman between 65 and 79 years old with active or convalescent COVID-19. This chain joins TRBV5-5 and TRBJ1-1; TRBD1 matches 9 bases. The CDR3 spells CASSWDRVLSTEAFF. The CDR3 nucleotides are TGTGCCAGCAGCTGGGACAGGGTGTTATCCACTGAAGCTTTCTTT.